Shown below are 6 T cell receptor beta chains from a single sample sequenced in a study of Ad26.COV2.S vaccination and SARS-CoV-2 variants. Specified treatment: around 19 received Ad26.COV2.S at low or high dose, single or two shots; about 5 received placebo; per-sample allocation not given. On day 63 after the first injection, vaccine and placebo recipients gave samples. Clones were sequenced by immunoSEQ multiplex PCR, and TCRdb holds only the in-frame ones, with some missing. The table has some 420,000 clones, roughly 90% seen once. Source: peripheral blood, taken in a trial of Ad26.COV2.S vaccine versus placebo. The receptors were gathered from a person between 18 and 59 years old who received the Ad26.COV2.S COVID-19 vaccine or a placebo.

This clone was counted only a few times. The V gene is TRBV5-1, the J gene TRBJ1-3, with D maybe TRBD1 (5 bases). With 0 bases removed from V and 6 bases from J, the gap between germline ends came to 10 bases. The CDR3 has 14 amino acids. Germline V CDR1 and CDR2: SGHRS, YFSETQ. In DNA, the CDR3 is TGCGCCAGCAGCTTGGATCAGGGTGAAAACACCATATATTTT. It translates to CASSLDQGENTIYF.

The chain couples TRBV6-2 or TRBV6-3 to TRBJ2-7; 10 bases agree with TRBD2. Germline trimming cut 0 bases from V and 3 bases from J; bases unmatched to any gene: 5. The germline gives CDR1 MNHEY, CDR2 SVGEGT. This CDR3 contains 16 residues. The CDR3, as DNA: TGTGCCAGCAGTTACTCCCGAGCGGGGGGGGACTACGAGCAGTACTTC. Its translation is CASSYSRAGGDYEQYF.

The V gene is TRBV10-2, the J gene TRBJ2-7, with D hard to call. The germline CDR1 and CDR2 sequences are WSHSY and SAAADI. The CDR3 has 15 amino acids. Trimming removed 6 bases from V and 6 bases from J, with 21 bases in between. The CDR3 region has the DNA TGCGCCAGCAGCATTATACTGGGGTCAACGGGCGAGCAGTACTTC. Translated, it gives CASSIILGSTGEQYF.

The V call is TRBV5-1, the J call TRBJ2-5; D might be TRBD2 (5 bases). Germline V gene lookup returns CDR1 SGHRS and CDR2 YFSETQ. The CDR3 loop spans 17 amino acids. Deletions cut 0 bases from V and 1 base from J, with 16 bases between. For the CDR3, the DNA is TGCGCCAGCAGCTTGGCCGGTGCTAGCAGTCCCCAAGAGACCCAGTACTTC. It is translated as CASSLAGASSPQETQYF.

This rearrangement joins TRBV9 to TRBJ1-5; D is uncertain. From germline, CDR1 is SGDLS and CDR2 YYNGEE. Trimming removed 0 bases at V and 1 base at J, with 2 bases between. There are 13 residues in the CDR3. CDR3 sequence reads: CASSVESNQPQHF. CDR3 coding DNA: TGTGCCAGCAGCGTAGAGAGCAATCAGCCCCAGCATTTT.

This chain connects TRBV6-2 or TRBV6-3 to TRBJ1-4, with no clear D. CDR1 and CDR2 from the germline V gene are MNHEY and SVGEGT. The CDR3 has 14 amino acids. V dropped 0 bases and J dropped 8 bases, with 10 bases sitting between them. The CDR3 region has the DNA TGTGCCAGCAGTTACTCGGGAGCGGCCGAAAAACTGTTTTTT. Translated: CASSYSGAAEKLFF.